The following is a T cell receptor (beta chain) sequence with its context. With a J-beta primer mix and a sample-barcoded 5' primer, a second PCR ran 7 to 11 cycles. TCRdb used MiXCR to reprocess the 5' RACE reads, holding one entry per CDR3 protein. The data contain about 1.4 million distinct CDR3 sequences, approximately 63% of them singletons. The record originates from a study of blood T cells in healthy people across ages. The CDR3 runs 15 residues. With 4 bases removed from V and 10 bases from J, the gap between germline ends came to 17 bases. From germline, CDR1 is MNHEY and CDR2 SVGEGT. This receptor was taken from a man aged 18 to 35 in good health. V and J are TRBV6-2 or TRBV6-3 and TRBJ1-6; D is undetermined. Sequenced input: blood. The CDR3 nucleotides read TGTGCCAGCAGTTCTTTCGGTGGCGGAGGATCACCCCTCCACTTT. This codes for CASSSFGGGGSPLHF.